This T cell receptor (beta chain) was retrieved from a study of blood T cell repertoires in COVID-19. Turning to the study itself: Acute and convalescent COVID-19 specimens originated in the United States, Italy and Spain. In each case, the material was cDNA or gDNA derived from T cells, B-cell-depleted T cells, or PBMCs.

V was shortened by 4 bases and J by 4 bases, with 9 bases between the two germline ends. This CDR3 is 12 amino acids long. Germline values: CDR1 GTSNPN, CDR2 SVGIG (reference sequence). Study processing details: Amplification of reference gene primers provided the estimated nucleated cell counts. This table comes from immunoSEQ multiplex PCR, and its TCRdb copy is limited to in-frame clones, with some not included. The DNA was the basis for D and trimming; V, J and clone size are from that table. Of about 240,000 clones listed, approximately 80% were seen once; the top ten hold 3% to 4%. This chain uses TRBV30 with TRBJ2-3, with D maybe TRBD1 (6 bases). Specimen: peripheral blood. The clonotype comes from a woman between 18 and 30 years old with acute or convalescent COVID-19. The CDR3 loop reads CAWKGGADTQYF. DNA of the CDR3: TGTGCCTGGAAAGGGGGAGCAGATACGCAGTATTTT.